This is a list of T cell receptor beta chains from one sample in a study of blood T cell repertoires in COVID-19. Profiled with immunoSEQ multiplex PCR; TCRdb holds only in-frame clones, not every one. This sample has around 75,000 clones, with approximately 79% found just once. The sequenced sample consisted of peripheral blood. Receptors were obtained from an elderly woman with active or convalescent COVID-19. CDR3s include the opening cysteine and the closing phenylalanine or tryptophan. D genes are given only for firm matches. Rows give clone size only sometimes, using once, few, many, or a class for an expanded clone.

>TRBV5-1|-|-|TRBJ2-1
TGCGCCAGCAGCTTGTACCCGGACAGCTTTATTTCGTTCTTC
CASSLYPDSFISFF
>TRBV6-4|once|-|TRBJ2-2
TGTGCCCCCCGACTAGTGAACACCGGGGAGCTGTTTTTT
CAPRLVNTGELFF
>TRBV29-1|once|-|TRBJ2-5
TGCAGCGTTGCTGTCGGGCCCCAAGAGGGGACCCAGTACTTC
CSVAVGPQEGTQYF
>TRBV7-3|-|TRBD2|TRBJ2-7
TGTGCCAGCAGCGCGGGGGGGTACGAGCAGTACTTC
CASSAGGYEQYF
>TRBV7-8|few|-|TRBJ1-1
TGTGCCAGCAGCTTAGGAGCCCCGGGACTGTGGAACACTGAAGCTTTCTTT
CASSLGAPGLWNTEAFF
>TRBV5-4|few|-|TRBJ2-3
TGTGCCAGCAGCTTAGGGGGGGGAACCACAGATACGCAGTATTTT
CASSLGGGTTDTQYF
>TRBV4-1|-|-|TRBJ2-7
TGCGCCAGCAGCCAAGTAACAGACTACGAGCAGTACTTC
CASSQVTDYEQYF
>TRBV7-8|-|TRBD1|TRBJ1-6
TGTGCCAGCACCGGGACAGATAATTCACCCCTCCACTTT
CASTGTDNSPLHF
>TRBV19|-|TRBD2|TRBJ2-5
TGTGCCAGTAGTACCCTAGCGGGGGATAAAGAGACCCAGTACTTC
CASSTLAGDKETQYF
>TRBV5-1|-|-|TRBJ1-5
TGCGCCAGCAGCTTGGACGGTTACAATCAGCCCCAGCATTTT
CASSLDGYNQPQHF
>TRBV13|-|TRBD2|TRBJ2-3
TGTGCCAGCAGCTATAAGACTAGCGGGAGTGCAGATACGCAGTATTTT
CASSYKTSGSADTQYF
>TRBV5-1|-|TRBD1|TRBJ1-5
TGCGCCAGCAGGGCGACAGGGAGCAATCAGCCCCAGCATTTT
CASRATGSNQPQHF
>TRBV5-8|once|-|TRBJ1-3
TGTGCCAGCAGCTTGGGTTTGAGTTCCTCTGGAAACACCATATATTTT
CASSLGLSSSGNTIYF
>TRBV29-1|-|-|TRBJ1-2
TGCAGCGTTGTCGGTCCCGGGGAGTCGGGCTACACCTTC
CSVVGPGESGYTF
>TRBV14|-|TRBD1|TRBJ2-3
TGTGCCAGCAGCCAGACAGGGGGCGCGACCCCCACCTTTTTCGCGCAGTATTTT
CASSQTGGATPTFFAQYF
>TRBV4-1|-|TRBD1|TRBJ1-2
TGCGCCAGCAGCCAAGCTCGGGACAGGCCCTATGGCTACACCTTC
CASSQARDRPYGYTF
>TRBV7-2|-|TRBD1|TRBJ1-1
TGTGCCAGCAGCCCGGGACAGAGGCCGGGCCGGACCTTT
CASSPGQRPGRTF
>TRBV24-1|-|-|TRBJ1-1
TGTGCCACCAGGGGGCTGTTGAACACTGAAGCTTTCTTT
CATRGLLNTEAFF
>TRBV19|-|-|TRBJ1-6
TGTGCCAGTAGTATCCGCGATTATAATTCACCCCTCCACTTT
CASSIRDYNSPLHF
>TRBV28|-|-|TRBJ1-2
TGTGCCAGCAGTTCCGCGGGGGGGGGCAACTATGGCTACACCTTC
CASSSAGGGNYGYTF
>TRBV21-1|-|-|TRBJ2-4
TGTGCCAGCAGCTCCCCGGGACAGGATTTATGTTCAGCCAAAAACATTCAGTACTTC
CASSSPGQDLCSAKNIQYF
>TRBV4-2|few|-|TRBJ2-3
TGTGCCAGCAGCCATGGAGGGAGTTTAGATACGCAGTATTTT
CASSHGGSLDTQYF
>TRBV16|-|-|TRBJ1-6
TGTGCCAGCAGCCAAGACTCAAGCTCCTATAATTCACCCCTCCACTTT
CASSQDSSSYNSPLHF